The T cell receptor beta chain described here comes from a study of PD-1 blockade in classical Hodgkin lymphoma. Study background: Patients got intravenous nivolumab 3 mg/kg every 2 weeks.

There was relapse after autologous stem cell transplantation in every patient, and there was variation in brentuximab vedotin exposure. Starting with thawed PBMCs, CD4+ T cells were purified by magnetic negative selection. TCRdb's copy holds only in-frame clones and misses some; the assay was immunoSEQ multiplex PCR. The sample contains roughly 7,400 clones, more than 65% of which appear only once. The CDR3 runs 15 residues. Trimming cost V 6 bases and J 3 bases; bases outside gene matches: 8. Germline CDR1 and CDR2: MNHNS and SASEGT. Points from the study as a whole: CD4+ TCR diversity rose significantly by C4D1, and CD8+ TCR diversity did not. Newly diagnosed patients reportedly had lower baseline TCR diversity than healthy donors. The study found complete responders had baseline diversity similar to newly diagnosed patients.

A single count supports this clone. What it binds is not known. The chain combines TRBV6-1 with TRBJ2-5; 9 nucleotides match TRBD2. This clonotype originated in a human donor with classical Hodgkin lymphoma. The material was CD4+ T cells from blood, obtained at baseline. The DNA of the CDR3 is TGTGCCAGCAGGTATTGGACTAGCGCCAAAGAGACCCAGTACTTC. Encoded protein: CASRYWTSAKETQYF.